The next 22 T cell receptor beta chains were all read from a single sample in a study of yellow fever vaccine responses in identical twins. TCRdb reanalysed the RT-PCR reads using MiXCR and keeps one entry per CDR3 protein. This table holds approximately 3,100 distinct CDR3 sequences, around 85% found once. The material was T cells from blood (PBMCs), unsorted or a sorted subset (not recorded which), obtained before or after yellow fever vaccination (not recorded which). Source of these receptors: a woman between 18 and 30 years old who received the yellow fever vaccine.

This clonotype turned up a few times. This chain links TRBV30 with TRBJ1-1; no reliable D call. Germline lookup yields CDR1 GTSNPN and CDR2 SVGIG (reference sequence). CDR3 length: 12 residues. Trimming pared 3 bases from V and 4 bases from J, leaving 9 bases between. CDR3 sequence reads: CAWSPAVTEAFF. As DNA, the CDR3 is TGTGCCTGGAGCCCTGCGGTCACTGAAGCTTTCTTT. The full variable domain, completed using reference TRBV30 and TRBJ1-1, is SQTIHQWPATLVQPVGSPLSLECTVEGTSNPNLYWYRQAAGRGLQLLFYSVGIGQISSEVPQNLSASRPQDRQFILSSKKLLLSDSGFYLCAWSPAVTEAFFGQGTRLTVV.

The genes are TRBV3-1 and TRBJ1-5; D is unclear. In germline, CDR1 is LGHDT, CDR2 YNNKEL (reference sequence). This CDR3 has 13 residues. Trimming removed 0 bases at V and 5 bases at J, with 5 bases between. The CDR3 here is CASSQDSYQPQHF. DNA of the CDR3: TGTGCCAGCAGCCAAGATTCGTATCAGCCCCAGCATTTT.

This rearrangement joins TRBV11-1 to TRBJ2-1; 10 nucleotides line up with TRBD2. The CDR3 is 15 amino acids. Germline loops: CDR1 SGHAT, CDR2 FQDESV (reference sequence). V shed 7 bases, J shed 6 bases, and the junction held 9 bases outside the gene matches. In nucleotides, the CDR3 is TGTGCCAGCACCTATACTAGCGGGGATCCCAATGAGCAGTTCTTC. Protein sequence: CASTYTSGDPNEQFF.

V usage is TRBV3-1 and J usage is TRBJ2-7; a possible D gene is TRBD2 (6 bases). The CDR3 is 14 residues long. Trimming shortened V by 4 bases and J by 4 bases, and 14 bases separated the two germline ends. CDR1 and CDR2 (germline): LGHDT, YNNKEL (reference sequence). CDR3 sequence: CASSPMGGDYEQYF. In DNA, the CDR3 is TGTGCCAGCAGCCCGATGGGAGGAGATTACGAGCAGTACTTC.

The chain couples TRBV11-2 to TRBJ2-7; 11 bases agree with TRBD2. Germline V gives CDR1 SGHAT, CDR2 FQNNGV. The V segment lost 6 bases and the J segment 13 bases; nucleotides outside the gene matches: 5. The length of the CDR3 is 11 residues. The CDR3 DNA is TGTGCCAGCAGGTTGGGACTAGCGGCCTACTTC. Translating it yields CASRLGLAAYF.

The chain carries TRBV11-1 and TRBJ2-7; 8 positions agree with TRBD1. V dropped 6 bases and J dropped 3; count of bases not matched to a gene: 10. Germline CDR1 SGHAT, CDR2 FQDESV (reference sequence). The CDR3 loop spans 15 amino acids. CDR3 region: CASSPDRGIFYEQYF. The CDR3 coding sequence is TGTGCCAGCAGTCCTGACAGGGGCATTTTCTACGAGCAGTACTTC. Complete variable domain (other parts from reference TRBV11-1 and TRBJ2-7): EAEVAQSPRYKITEKSQAVAFWCDPISGHATLYWYRQILGQGPELLVQFQDESVVDDSQLPKDRFSAERLKGVDSTLKIQPAELGDSAMYLCASSPDRGIFYEQYFGPGTRLTVT.

This clonotype was recorded only once. A read error may account for a junction end that differs from germline. Here the CDR3 DNA reads TGTGCCAGCAGTTCGGGAATCAACGGGATTCAGTACTTT. This encodes CASSSGINGIQYF. The genes are TRBV7-9 and TRBJ2-4; possibly TRBD2 for D (5 bases). CDR1 SEHNR and CDR2 FQNEAQ come from the germline V gene (reference sequence). The CDR3 is 13 amino acids.

The J gene is TRBJ1-1, the V gene TRBV12-5; D might be TRBD1 (5 bases). Germline CDR1 and CDR2: LGHNT and FRNRAP. The ends were cut back, 3 bases at V and 11 bases at J, with 13 bases in the middle. The CDR3 has 12 residues. The CDR3 nucleotides read TGTGCTAGTGGTTTCGGGGCCCAGAAGGCTTTCTTT. This translates into CASGFGAQKAFF.

This sequence joins TRBV18 and TRBJ2-5; 12 bases map to TRBD2. The CDR3 has 15 residues. V gave up 3 bases and J gave up 5 bases; unmatched junction bases: 4. CDR1 and CDR2 (germline): KGHSH, LQKENI. The CDR3 reads CASSPGLAGPETQYF. CDR3 coding DNA: TGTGCCAGCTCACCGGGACTAGCGGGCCCTGAGACCCAGTACTTC.

This clonotype was seen a handful of times. This chain links TRBV2 with TRBJ1-2; D not certain. Germline lookup yields CDR1 SNHLY and CDR2 FYNNEI. CDR3 length equals 14 residues. V lost 7 bases, J lost 2 bases, and 14 bases lay in between. The CDR3 here is CASMGTGLNYGYTF. The CDR3 coding sequence is TGTGCCAGCATGGGAACGGGCCTAAACTATGGCTACACCTTC.

The rearrangement links TRBV29-1 to TRBJ1-2; 7 nucleotides agree with TRBD1. CDR3 length equals 11 residues. Trimming at V came to 7 bases and at J to 7 bases, leaving 6 bases not matched to a gene. The germline V gene encodes CDR1 SQVTM and CDR2 ANQGSEA. The CDR3 reads CSETDRAGYTF. CDR3 nucleotide sequence: TGCAGCGAAACCGACAGGGCTGGCTACACCTTC.

This chain joins TRBV11-1 and TRBJ1-3, with D hard to call. V lost 4 bases to trimming and J lost 3 bases, with 13 bases between them. The CDR3 is made up of 15 amino acids. Germline loops: CDR1 SGHAT, CDR2 FQDESV (reference sequence). CDR3 bases: TGTGCCAGCAGCTCGACCGCCTTACATGGAAACACCATATATTTT. This encodes CASSSTALHGNTIYF. The full variable domain, completed using reference TRBV11-1 and TRBJ1-3, is EAEVAQSPRYKITEKSQAVAFWCDPISGHATLYWYRQILGQGPELLVQFQDESVVDDSQLPKDRFSAERLKGVDSTLKIQPAELGDSAMYLCASSSTALHGNTIYFGEGSWLTVV.

CDR3 loop: CASSTSGPSYEQYF. Here the CDR3 DNA reads TGTGCCAGCTCAACTAGCGGTCCTTCCTACGAGCAGTACTTC. This sequence joins TRBV18 and TRBJ2-7, with TRBD2 identical over 8 bases. CDR1 is KGHSH, CDR2 LQKENI, per germline. Trimming at V came to 5 bases and at J to 1 base, leaving 4 bases not matched to a gene. The CDR3 totals 14 residues. Using reference TRBV18 and TRBJ2-7 for the parts outside the CDR3, the full variable domain is NAGVMQNPRHLVRRRGQEARLRCSPMKGHSHVYWYRQLPEEGLKFMVYLQKENIIDESGMPKERFSAEFPKEGPSILRIQQVVRGDSAAYFCASSTSGPSYEQYFGPGTRLTVT.

The J gene is TRBJ2-2, the V gene TRBV28; the D is unclear. V lost 5 bases and J lost 5, with 6 bases in between. Germline V lookup: CDR1 MDHEN, CDR2 SYDVKM. The CDR3 runs to 12 residues. The CDR3 nucleotides read TGTGCCAGCAGTACCGGAACCGGGGAGCTGTTTTTT. Amino acids: CASSTGTGELFF. Looking up the rest from reference TRBV28 and TRBJ2-2 gives the full variable domain: DVKVTQSSRYLVKRTGEKVFLECVQDMDHENMFWYRQDPGLGLRLIYFSYDVKMKEKGDIPEGYSVSREKKERFSLILESASTNQTSMYLCASSTGTGELFFGEGSRLTVL.

V usage is TRBV5-1 and J usage is TRBJ2-5; tentatively, D is TRBD1 (5 bases). V was pared by 2 bases and J by 4 bases, with 12 bases between. This CDR3 is built from 14 residues. Germline lookup yields CDR1 SGHRS and CDR2 YFSETQ. The CDR3 protein is CASSFWGGGETQYF. CDR3 sequence (DNA): TGCGCCAGCAGCTTTTGGGGCGGTGGAGAGACCCAGTACTTC.

The rearrangement uses TRBV11-1 and TRBJ2-7; 11 bases are shared with TRBD1. The germline CDR1 and CDR2 sequences are SGHAT and FQDESV (reference sequence). V shed 5 bases and J 3 bases; nucleotides not matched to a gene: 3. The CDR3 consists of 14 residues. The CDR3 nucleotides read TGTGCCAGCAGCCCCGGGACAGGGGGCTACGAGCAGTACTTC. Protein product: CASSPGTGGYEQYF.

DNA for the CDR3: TGTGCCAGCAGTTTACGGACAGGCTACGAGCAGTACTTC. Its translation is CASSLRTGYEQYF. The rearrangement joins TRBV12-3 or TRBV12-4 to TRBJ2-7; TRBD1 aligns across 7 bases. The CDR3 is 13 residues long. The ends lost 2 bases at V and 3 bases at J; junction bases unmatched: 1.

The genes are TRBV5-4 and TRBJ2-1; perhaps TRBD2 as D (6 bases). Trimming left V 4 bases short and J 9 bases short, with 17 bases between. Germline CDR1 and CDR2: SGHNT and YYREEE (reference sequence). This CDR3 contains 14 residues. CDR3 bases: TGTGCCAGCAGCCGACTAGAGGCTGACCGTGAGCAGTTCTTC. Translating it yields CASSRLEADREQFF. Full variable domain (rest looked up from reference TRBV5-4 and TRBJ2-1): ETGVTQSPTHLIKTRGQQVTLRCSSQSGHNTVSWYQQALGQGPQFIFQYYREEENGRGNFPPRFSGLQFPNYSSELNVNALELDDSALYLCASSRLEADREQFFGPGTRLTVL.

The V gene is TRBV29-1, the J gene TRBJ2-1; D might be TRBD1 or TRBD2, each matching 5 bases. The CDR3 consists of 14 residues. The germline gives CDR1 SQVTM, CDR2 ANQGSEA. V was shortened by 5 bases and J by 8 bases, with 19 bases between the two germline ends. The CDR3 DNA reads as TGCAGCGTTAACCGGGACCTCACCCCAGATGAGCAGTTCTTC. Encoded protein: CSVNRDLTPDEQFF.

V is TRBV4-3 and J is TRBJ2-7; maybe TRBD2 (6 bases). The germline CDR1 and CDR2 sequences are LGHNA and YSLEER. V was cut by 4 bases and J by 4 bases, with 11 bases left in between. The CDR3 totals 13 residues. CDR3 DNA: TGCGCCAGCAGCCTCAGACGGGGGTACGAGCAGTACTTC. This sequence encodes CASSLRRGYEQYF.

CDR3 residues: CASSLQPGGAANEKLFF. The CDR3 DNA follows: TGTGCCAGCAGCTTACAACCCGGGGGAGCGGCTAATGAAAAACTGTTTTTT. The rearrangement links TRBV11-3 to TRBJ1-4, with a tentative D call TRBD1 (5 bases). The CDR3 is made up of 17 amino acids. V was cut by 2 bases and J by 3 bases, with 16 bases left in between. Germline loops: CDR1 SGHNT, CDR2 YENEEA.

The CDR3 here is CASLPGQGSYNEQFF. The CDR3 DNA reads as TGCGCCAGCCTACCGGGACAGGGCTCCTACAATGAGCAGTTCTTC. The J gene is TRBJ2-1, the V gene TRBV5-1; 9 positions agree with TRBD1. V lost 7 bases to trimming and J lost 0 bases; unmatched junction nucleotides: 5. CDR1 and CDR2 (germline): SGHRS, YFSETQ. This CDR3 spans 15 amino acids.